The 21 T cell receptor beta chains presented below share a single source sample, sequenced in a study of Graves' ophthalmopathy and Graves' hyperthyroidism. The sequenced template was RNA, covering the TCR beta CDR3 region. RT-PCR was first run with HTBI primers, then multiplex PCR in a second round. TCRdb re-called the multiplex PCR reads with MiXCR, one entry per CDR3 protein. The data hold a few hundred thousand distinct CDR3 sequences, with under 45% observed a single time. Sequences were obtained from peripheral blood or thyroid tissue (not recorded which). These receptors were obtained from an adult man with Graves' hyperthyroidism.

With regard to this clonotype: The conserved phenylalanine or tryptophan normally closing the CDR3 is absent here, so this likely arose from a read error. The rearrangement joins TRBV2 to TRBJ2-6; TRBD1 aligns across 7 bases. Trimming removed 2 bases from V and 0 bases from J; junction bases left unmatched: 4. CDR3 length: 17 amino acids. CDR1 and CDR2 (germline): SNHLY, FYNNEI. The CDR3 DNA is TGTGCCAGCAGTGAAACACGGGACAGCTCTGGGGCCAACGTCCTGACTCCA. Amino acids: CASSETRDSSGANVLTP.

This clonotype was observed many times. This chain connects TRBV7-3 to TRBJ2-6, with D unclear. Trimming shortened V by 5 bases and J by 4 bases, and 12 bases separated the two germline ends. Germline V gives CDR1 SGHTA, CDR2 FQGTGA. There are 15 residues in the CDR3. The chain's CDR3 is CASSAAIGGANVLTF. In DNA, the CDR3 is TGTGCCAGCAGCGCGGCGATAGGAGGGGCCAACGTCCTGACTTTC.

This clonotype was detected only once. The V call is TRBV6-6, the J call TRBJ2-6; TRBD2 matches at 8 bases. The germline V gene encodes CDR1 MNHNY and CDR2 SVGAGI (reference sequence). Trimming took 4 bases from V and 17 from J; bases not matched to a gene: 7. The CDR3 is 12 residues long. The CDR3 sequence is CASSFDGRAMTF. The CDR3 coding sequence is TGTGCCAGCAGTTTTGACGGGAGGGCCATGACTTTC.

V gene TRBV29-1 combines with J gene TRBJ2-2; D remains ambiguous. The germline CDR1 and CDR2 sequences are SQVTM and ANQGSEA. The CDR3 extends over 11 amino acids. The V gene lost 7 bases and the J gene lost 0 bases, with 3 bases spanning the gap. The CDR3 here is CSGPNTGELFF. DNA for the CDR3: TGCAGCGGTCCGAACACCGGGGAGCTGTTTTTT.

Here the CDR3 DNA reads TGTGCCAGCAGCGTAGGGGAGGGGACTAGCGGGAGTCTTACCGGGGAGCTGTTTTTT. Translated: CASSVGEGTSGSLTGELFF. V is TRBV9 and J is TRBJ2-2; 14 bases match TRBD2. Germline V gene data show CDR1 as SGDLS and CDR2 as YYNGEE. The CDR3 has 19 amino acids. V dropped 0 bases and J dropped 5; count of bases not matched to a gene: 9.

This clonotype was recorded at least ten times. The chain joins TRBV7-2 to TRBJ1-2; the match to TRBD1 covers 9 bases. The CDR3 runs 16 residues. With 3 bases clipped from V and 4 bases from J, the junction kept 9 bases outside the gene matches. Germline loops: CDR1 SGHTA, CDR2 FQGNSA. The CDR3 DNA reads TGTGCCAGCAGCTTGGGACAGGGAATTTTGAGCTATGGCTACACCTTC. This translates into CASSLGQGILSYGYTF.

Of note for this clonotype: The junction shows a germline mismatch at one end, possibly a read error. The V call is TRBV7-9, the J call TRBJ1-5; 7 positions agree with TRBD1. The CDR3 loop spans 15 amino acids. Germline CDR1 is SEHNR and CDR2 is FQNEAQ (reference sequence). CDR3 in DNA: TGTGCCGGCAGCCCGAACGGACAGGACGATCAGCCCCAGCATTTT. Encoded protein: CAGSPNGQDDQPQHF.

At least ten counts were recorded for this clonotype. The V call is TRBV7-2, the J call TRBJ1-1, with a weak D call TRBD1 (6 bases). The germline V and J ends were trimmed by 1 base and 4 bases, with 13 bases remaining between them. This CDR3 has 15 residues. Per the germline V gene, CDR1 is SGHTA and CDR2 is FQGNSA. CDR3 nucleotides: TGTGCCAGCAGCTTAGACGGGGGCGGTATCACTGAAGCTTTCTTT. This codes for CASSLDGGGITEAFF.

This clonotype was detected ten times or more. The chain is built from TRBV20-1 and TRBJ1-5; D is uncertain. The V gene lost 3 bases and the J gene lost 4 bases, with 7 bases spanning the gap. The CDR3 is 12 amino acids. Germline lookup yields CDR1 DFQATT and CDR2 SNEGSKA (reference sequence). CDR3 loop: CSARVPNQPQHF. In DNA form, the CDR3 reads TGCAGTGCTAGGGTCCCAAATCAGCCCCAGCATTTT.

This clonotype showed up just a few times. The chain is built from TRBV4-1 and TRBJ1-5, with TRBD1 matching over 7 bases. Trimming at V came to 0 bases and at J to 4 bases, leaving 3 bases not matched to a gene. The CDR3 is made up of 15 amino acids. CDR1 is MGHRA, CDR2 YSYEKL, per germline. CDR3: CASSQEQGRNQPQHF. CDR3 in DNA: TGCGCCAGCAGCCAAGAACAGGGGCGAAATCAGCCCCAGCATTTT.

This clonotype was detected ten times or more. This chain uses TRBV7-8 with TRBJ1-2, with D hard to call. The V end was cut by 5 bases, the J end by 6 bases, with 13 bases between. The CDR3 has 13 residues. Germline V gives CDR1 SGHVS, CDR2 FQNEAQ. For the CDR3, the DNA is TGTGCCAGCAGCCGCCCCATAGGAGATGGCTACACCTTC. Residues: CASSRPIGDGYTF.

The gene calls are TRBV12-3 or TRBV12-4 and TRBJ1-4; TRBD1 aligns across 9 bases. The CDR3 is 19 residues long. With V trimmed by 5 bases and J by 5 bases, 18 bases remained unmatched. The CDR3 loop reads CASSPTGIGVGTGNEKLFF. The CDR3 nucleotides read TGTGCCAGCAGTCCGACAGGGATCGGGGTTGGGACAGGGAATGAAAAACTGTTTTTT.

This clonotype was observed many times. The chain uses TRBV25-1 and TRBJ2-2, with a tentative D call TRBD2 (5 bases). Germline V gives CDR1 MGHDK, CDR2 SYGVNS. Trimming removed 9 bases from V and 5 bases from J, with 13 bases in between. CDR3 length: 13 amino acids. The CDR3 region is CARISDGTGELFF. The CDR3 DNA is TGTGCCAGGATTAGCGACGGAACCGGGGAGCTGTTTTTT.

V gene TRBV20-1 combines with J gene TRBJ1-4; D might be TRBD1 (5 bases). Germline V gives CDR1 DFQATT, CDR2 SNEGSKA (reference sequence). The CDR3 runs to 13 residues. Trimming cost V 1 base and J 10 bases, with 13 bases left between them. The CDR3 DNA sequence: TGCAGTGCTAGAGGAGGAGGGGATGGAAAACTGTTTTTT. Translating it yields CSARGGGDGKLFF.

A few counts support this clonotype. The V gene is TRBV2, the J gene TRBJ2-7; perhaps TRBD2 as D (6 bases). Germline lookup yields CDR1 SNHLY and CDR2 FYNNEI. This CDR3 is built from 14 residues. With 3 bases removed from V and 7 bases from J, the gap between germline ends came to 16 bases. The CDR3 protein is CASSDLAGSREQYF. The CDR3 nucleotides are TGTGCCAGCAGTGATTTGGCGGGGTCCCGGGAGCAGTACTTC.

This clonotype was recorded many times. The V gene is TRBV28, the J gene TRBJ2-2; weak D call: TRBD1 (6 bases). V was trimmed by 3 bases and J by 5 bases, leaving 16 bases between them. There are 16 residues in the CDR3. Germline CDR1 MDHEN, CDR2 SYDVKM. The CDR3 spells CASSFRDILGTGELFF. CDR3 sequence (DNA): TGTGCCAGCAGTTTCCGGGACATCCTTGGGACCGGGGAGCTGTTTTTT.

This clonotype was seen at least ten times. V and J are TRBV19 and TRBJ1-2; 9 bases are shared with TRBD1. Germline V gives CDR1 LNHDA, CDR2 SQIVND (reference sequence). The CDR3 is 16 amino acids. V dropped 3 bases and J dropped 2; count of bases not matched to a gene: 7. The CDR3 DNA reads TGTGCCAGTAGTATCTTACAGGGGGCGTTCAACTATGGCTACACCTTC. Amino acids: CASSILQGAFNYGYTF.

With regard to this clonotype: One base away lies a much larger clone, so this may be a sequencing read error. This chain connects TRBV7-6 to TRBJ1-6; D gene uncertain. Germline V CDR1 and CDR2: SGHVS, FNYEAQ. This CDR3 is 14 amino acids long. The CDR3 nucleotides are TGTGCCAGCAGCTTAGAGGCGGATAATTCACCCCTCCGCTTT. This encodes CASSLEADNSPLRF.

The chain carries TRBV25-1 and TRBJ1-2; 9 bases fit TRBD1. Germline V gene data show CDR1 as MGHDK and CDR2 as SYGVNS. This CDR3 contains 15 residues. With V trimmed by 3 bases and J by 5 bases, 7 bases remained unmatched. This CDR3 reads CASSDLRDRDYGYTF. The CDR3 bases are TGTGCCAGCAGTGATCTTCGGGACAGGGATTATGGCTACACCTTC.

V gene TRBV7-3 combines with J gene TRBJ2-3; 8 positions agree with TRBD1. CDR1 is SGHTA, CDR2 FQGTGA, per germline. The CDR3 extends over 14 amino acids. V lost 6 bases, J lost 6 bases, and 8 bases stayed unmatched. The CDR3: CASRPGTGSDTQYF. CDR3 DNA: TGTGCCAGCAGACCGGGGACAGGTTCCGATACGCAGTATTTT.

The count of this clonotype is one. The gene calls are TRBV29-1 and TRBJ2-7; perhaps TRBD2 as D (5 bases). This CDR3 spans 13 amino acids. CDR1 and CDR2 (germline): SQVTM, ANQGSEA. V shed 1 base and J shed 3 bases, with 10 bases lying between them. DNA for the CDR3: TGCAGCGTTGAAGCTAGCTCCCACTACGAGCAGTACTTC. It is translated as CSVEASSHYEQYF.